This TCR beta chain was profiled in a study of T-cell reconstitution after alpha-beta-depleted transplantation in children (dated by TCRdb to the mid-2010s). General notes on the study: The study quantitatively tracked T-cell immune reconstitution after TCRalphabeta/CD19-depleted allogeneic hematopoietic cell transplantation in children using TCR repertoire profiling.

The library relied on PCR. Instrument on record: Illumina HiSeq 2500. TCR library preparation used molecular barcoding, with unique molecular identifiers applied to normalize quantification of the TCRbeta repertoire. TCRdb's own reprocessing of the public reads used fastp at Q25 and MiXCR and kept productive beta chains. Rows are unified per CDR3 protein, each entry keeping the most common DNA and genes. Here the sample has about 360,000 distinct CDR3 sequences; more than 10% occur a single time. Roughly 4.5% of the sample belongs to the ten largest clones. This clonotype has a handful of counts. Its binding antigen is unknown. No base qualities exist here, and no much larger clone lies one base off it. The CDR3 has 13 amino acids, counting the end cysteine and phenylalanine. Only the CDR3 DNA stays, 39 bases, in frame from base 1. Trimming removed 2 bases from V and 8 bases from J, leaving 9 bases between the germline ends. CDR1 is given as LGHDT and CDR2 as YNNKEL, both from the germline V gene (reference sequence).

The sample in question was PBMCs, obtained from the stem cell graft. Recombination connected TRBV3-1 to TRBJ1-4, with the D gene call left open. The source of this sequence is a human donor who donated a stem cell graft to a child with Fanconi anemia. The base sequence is TGTGCCAGCAGCCAAAACGAAGGAGAAAAACTGTTTTTT. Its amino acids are CASSQNEGEKLFF.